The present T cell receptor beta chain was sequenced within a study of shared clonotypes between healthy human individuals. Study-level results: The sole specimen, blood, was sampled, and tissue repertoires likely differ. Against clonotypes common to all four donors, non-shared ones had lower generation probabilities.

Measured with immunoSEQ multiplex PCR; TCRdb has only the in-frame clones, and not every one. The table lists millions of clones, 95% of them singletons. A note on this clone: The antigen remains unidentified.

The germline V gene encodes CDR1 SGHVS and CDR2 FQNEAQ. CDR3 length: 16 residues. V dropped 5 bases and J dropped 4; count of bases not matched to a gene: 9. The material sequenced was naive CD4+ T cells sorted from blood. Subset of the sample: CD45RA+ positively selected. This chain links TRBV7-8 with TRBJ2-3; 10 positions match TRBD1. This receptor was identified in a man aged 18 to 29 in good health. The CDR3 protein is CASSPPGQGFPDTQYF. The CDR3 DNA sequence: TGTGCCAGCAGCCCTCCGGGACAGGGGTTTCCAGATACGCAGTATTTT.